This T cell receptor beta chain was documented in a study of T cells in Graves' hyperthyroidism and ophthalmopathy. General study findings and limits: The model's output predicted ophthalmopathy at a median of approximately 6.5 months prior to onset. A 13 V-J model separated ophthalmopathy from stable hyperthyroidism. Blood held most thyroid clonotypes expanded above 0.001 frequency.

The germline gives CDR1 SEHNR, CDR2 FQNEAQ (reference sequence). V gave up 2 bases and J gave up 0 bases; unmatched junction bases: 3. The CDR3 covers 16 residues. This clonotype was found a few times. Its specificity is not known. RNA transcripts were the template for amplifying TCR beta CDR3 regions. Carried out on the TCR CDR3, a first-round RT-PCR used the HTBI primer set. TCRdb recomputed calls from the multiplex PCR reads with MiXCR, one row per CDR3 protein. This table holds approximately 700,000 distinct CDR3 sequences, just under 45% found once. Exclusions: uncontrolled infection, other autoimmune disease, pregnancy, lactation.

The sequenced material came from peripheral blood or thyroid tissue (not recorded which). The V gene is TRBV7-9, the J gene TRBJ2-2, with 7 bases that match TRBD2. The sequence came from an adult man with Graves' disease, either hyperthyroidism or ophthalmopathy (not recorded which). CDR3 DNA: TGTGCCAGCAGCTTACGCGGGAGAACGAACACCGGGGAGCTGTTTTTT. Translating it yields CASSLRGRTNTGELFF.